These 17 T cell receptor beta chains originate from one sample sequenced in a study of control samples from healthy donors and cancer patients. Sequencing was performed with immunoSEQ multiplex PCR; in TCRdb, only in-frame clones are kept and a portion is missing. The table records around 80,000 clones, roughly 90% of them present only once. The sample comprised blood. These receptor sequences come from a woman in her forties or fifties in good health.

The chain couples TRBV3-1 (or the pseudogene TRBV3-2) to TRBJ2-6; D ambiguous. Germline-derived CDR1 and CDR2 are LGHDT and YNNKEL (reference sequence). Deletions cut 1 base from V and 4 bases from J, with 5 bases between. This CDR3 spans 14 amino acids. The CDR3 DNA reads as TGTGCCAGCAGCCAAGGCTCCGGGGCCAACGTCCTGACTTTC. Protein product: CASSQGSGANVLTF.

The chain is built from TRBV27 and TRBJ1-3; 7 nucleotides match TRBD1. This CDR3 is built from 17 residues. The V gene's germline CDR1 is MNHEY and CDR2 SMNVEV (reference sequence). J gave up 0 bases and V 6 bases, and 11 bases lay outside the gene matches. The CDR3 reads CASSGTAIRSSGNTIYF. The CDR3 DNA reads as TGTGCCAGCAGCGGGACAGCCATCCGAAGCTCTGGAAACACCATATATTTT.

The CDR3 region has the DNA TGTGCCAGCAGTTACTCGTGGCAGGGAGCCGGGGAGCTGTTTTTT. Translated, it gives CASSYSWQGAGELFF. The genes are TRBV6-2 or TRBV6-3 and TRBJ2-2; D may be TRBD1 or TRBD2 (5 bases each). Trimming removed 0 bases from V and 6 bases from J, with 11 bases in between. The length of the CDR3 is 15 residues. CDR1 is MNHEY and CDR2 is SVGEGT in the germline V gene.

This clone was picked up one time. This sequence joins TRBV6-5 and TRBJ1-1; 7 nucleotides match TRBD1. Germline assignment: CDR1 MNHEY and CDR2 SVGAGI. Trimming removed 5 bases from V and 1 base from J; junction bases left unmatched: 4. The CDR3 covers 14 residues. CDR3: CASSRGQANTEAFF. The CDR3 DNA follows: TGTGCCAGCAGTCGAGGACAGGCGAACACTGAAGCTTTCTTT.

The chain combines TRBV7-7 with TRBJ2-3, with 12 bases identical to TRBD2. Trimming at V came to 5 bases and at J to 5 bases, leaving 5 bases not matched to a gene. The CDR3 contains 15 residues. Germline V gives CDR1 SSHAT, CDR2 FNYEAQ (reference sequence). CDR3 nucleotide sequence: TGTGCCAGCAGCCCTACTAGCGGGGGGTTAGATACGCAGTATTTT. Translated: CASSPTSGGLDTQYF.

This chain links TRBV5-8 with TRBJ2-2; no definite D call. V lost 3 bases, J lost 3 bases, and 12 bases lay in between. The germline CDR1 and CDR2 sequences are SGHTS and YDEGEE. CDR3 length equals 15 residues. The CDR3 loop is CASSSLARDTGELFF. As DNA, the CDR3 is TGTGCCAGCAGCTCACTCGCTCGGGACACCGGGGAGCTGTTTTTT.

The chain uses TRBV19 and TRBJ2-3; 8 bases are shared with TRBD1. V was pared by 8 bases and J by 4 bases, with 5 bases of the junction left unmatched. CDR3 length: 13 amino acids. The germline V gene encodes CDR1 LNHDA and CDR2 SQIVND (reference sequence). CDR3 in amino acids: CASRDRWADTQYF. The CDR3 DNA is TGTGCCAGTCGGGACAGGTGGGCAGATACGCAGTATTTT. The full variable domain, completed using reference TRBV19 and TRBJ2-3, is DGGITQSPKYLFRKEGQNVTLSCEQNLNHDAMYWYRQDPGQGLRLIYYSQIVNDFQKGDIAEGYSVSREKKESFPLTVTSAQKNPTAFYLCASRDRWADTQYFGPGTRLTVL.

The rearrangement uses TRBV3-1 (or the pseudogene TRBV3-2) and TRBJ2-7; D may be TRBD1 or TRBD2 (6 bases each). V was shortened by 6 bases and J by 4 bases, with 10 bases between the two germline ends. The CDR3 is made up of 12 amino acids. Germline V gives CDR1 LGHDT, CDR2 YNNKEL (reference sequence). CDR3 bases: TGTGCCAGCAGTAGAGGGGGGTACGAGCAGTACTTC. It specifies CASSRGGYEQYF.

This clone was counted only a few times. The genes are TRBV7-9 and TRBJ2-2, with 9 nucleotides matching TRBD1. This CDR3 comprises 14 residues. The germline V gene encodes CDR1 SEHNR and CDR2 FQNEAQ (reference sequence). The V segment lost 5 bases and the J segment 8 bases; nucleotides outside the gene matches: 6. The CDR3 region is CASSQTGGAGELFF. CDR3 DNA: TGTGCCAGCAGCCAGACAGGGGGAGCAGGGGAGCTGTTTTTT.

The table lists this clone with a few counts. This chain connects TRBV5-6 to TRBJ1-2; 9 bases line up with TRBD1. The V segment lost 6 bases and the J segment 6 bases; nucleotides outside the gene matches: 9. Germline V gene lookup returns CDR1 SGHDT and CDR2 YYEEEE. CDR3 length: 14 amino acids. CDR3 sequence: CASNRGQGIDGYTF. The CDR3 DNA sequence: TGTGCCAGCAATCGGGGACAGGGTATTGATGGCTACACCTTC. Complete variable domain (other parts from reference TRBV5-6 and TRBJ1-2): DAGVTQSPTHLIKTRGQQVTLRCSPKSGHDTVSWYQQALGQGPQFIFQYYEEEERQRGNFPDRFSGHQFPNYSSELNVNALLLGDSALYLCASNRGQGIDGYTFGSGTRLTVV.

The CDR3 here is CASSPERGSTGELFF. CDR3 nucleotides: TGTGCCAGCAGCCCAGAGCGGGGTAGTACCGGGGAGCTGTTTTTT. The chain couples TRBV5-4 to TRBJ2-2; TRBD2 aligns across 7 bases. The V gene's germline CDR1 is SGHNT and CDR2 YYREEE (reference sequence). The V and J ends lost 4 bases and 5 bases, in that order; junction bases with no gene match: 8. The CDR3 is 15 amino acids.

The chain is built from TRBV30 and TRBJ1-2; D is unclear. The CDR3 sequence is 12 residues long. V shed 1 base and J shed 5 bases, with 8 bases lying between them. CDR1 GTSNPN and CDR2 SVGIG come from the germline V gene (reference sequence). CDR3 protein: CAWSEDGYGYTF. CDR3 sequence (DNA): TGTGCCTGGAGTGAGGACGGGTATGGCTACACCTTC.

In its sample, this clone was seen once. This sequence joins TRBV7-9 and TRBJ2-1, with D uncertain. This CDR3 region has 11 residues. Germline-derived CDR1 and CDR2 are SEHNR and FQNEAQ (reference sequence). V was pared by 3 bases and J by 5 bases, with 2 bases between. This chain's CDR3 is CASSFNNEQFF. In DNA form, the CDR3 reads TGTGCCAGCAGCTTTAACAATGAGCAGTTCTTC. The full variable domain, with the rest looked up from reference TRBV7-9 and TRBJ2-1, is DTGVSQNPRHKITKRGQNVTFRCDPISEHNRLYWYRQTLGQGPEFLTYFQNEAQLEKSRLLSDRFSAERPKGSFSTLEIQRTEQGDSAMYLCASSFNNEQFFGPGTRLTVL.

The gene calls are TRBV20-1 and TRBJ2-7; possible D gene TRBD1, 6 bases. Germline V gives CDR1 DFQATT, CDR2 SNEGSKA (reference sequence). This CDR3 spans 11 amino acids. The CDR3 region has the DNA TGCGCAGGGGTGATCCACTCCGAGCAGTACTTC. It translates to CAGVIHSEQYF.

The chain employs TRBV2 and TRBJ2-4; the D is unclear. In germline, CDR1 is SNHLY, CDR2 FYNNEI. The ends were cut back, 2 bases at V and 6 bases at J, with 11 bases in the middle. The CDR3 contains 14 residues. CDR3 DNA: TGTGCCAGCAGTGAAAATACCGGGCGAAACATTCAGTACTTC. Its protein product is CASSENTGRNIQYF.

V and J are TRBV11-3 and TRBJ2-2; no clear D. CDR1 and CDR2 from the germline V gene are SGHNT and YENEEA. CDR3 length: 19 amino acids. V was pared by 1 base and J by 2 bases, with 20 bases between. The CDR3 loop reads CASSLGGVGWGTNTGELFF. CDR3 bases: TGTGCCAGCAGCTTAGGAGGAGTGGGATGGGGAACAAACACCGGGGAGCTGTTTTTT.

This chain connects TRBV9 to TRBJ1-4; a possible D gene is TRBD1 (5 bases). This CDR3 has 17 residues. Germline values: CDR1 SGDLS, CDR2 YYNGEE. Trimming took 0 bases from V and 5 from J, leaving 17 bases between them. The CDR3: CASSVGSSGLRNEKLFF. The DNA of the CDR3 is TGTGCCAGCAGCGTAGGCTCCTCGGGACTGAGGAATGAAAAACTGTTTTTT.